This T cell receptor beta chain originates from a study of T cells in Graves' hyperthyroidism and ophthalmopathy. The CDR3 regions of TCR beta were amplified from RNA transcripts. HTBI primers drove first-round RT-PCR of the TCR CDR3. In TCRdb, the multiplex PCR reads were re-called with MiXCR into one record per CDR3 protein. This sample has approximately 400,000 distinct CDR3 sequences; less than 20% occur once, and the top ten carry roughly 7.4%. CDR1 and CDR2 from the germline V gene are SGHNT and YYREEE (reference sequence). V was pared by 4 bases and J by 0 bases, with 11 bases between. The CDR3 sequence is 15 residues long. Whole-study findings and limits: Blood also showed most of the thyroid clonotypes that were expanded above 0.001.

This clonotype was picked up a small number of times. Its matching antigen is unknown. Those patients with uncontrolled infection, other autoimmune disease, pregnancy or lactation were excluded. PBMCs were collected from an approximately 10 ml volume of fresh peripheral blood. J is TRBJ1-3 and V is TRBV5-4; D uncertain. Sequenced: blood. This TCR came from a woman between 18 and 29 years old with Graves' hyperthyroidism. The CDR3 DNA reads TGTGCCAGCAGCGTTTCCGGTGGCTCTGGAAACACCATATATTTT. This sequence encodes CASSVSGGSGNTIYF.